This TCR beta chain was identified during a study of T cells after somatic rescue of genetic block. V lost 8 bases, J lost 6 bases, and 17 bases lay in between. Germline CDR1 and CDR2: MRHNA and SNTAGT. The CDR3 is made up of 15 amino acids. The table came from immunoSEQ multiplex PCR; TCRdb's copy has only in-frame clones and leaves some out. The table has some 15,000 clones, just over 70% seen once; the top ten hold 13% to 15%. The source of this sequence is a boy under 18. Sequenced sample: peripheral blood mononuclear cells (PBMCs). The V gene is TRBV6-4, the J gene TRBJ1-6; D remains unclear. The CDR3 loop is CASSRENGFNSPLHF. The CDR3 DNA reads TGTGCCAGCTCGCGGGAGAACGGATTTAATTCACCCCTCCACTTT.